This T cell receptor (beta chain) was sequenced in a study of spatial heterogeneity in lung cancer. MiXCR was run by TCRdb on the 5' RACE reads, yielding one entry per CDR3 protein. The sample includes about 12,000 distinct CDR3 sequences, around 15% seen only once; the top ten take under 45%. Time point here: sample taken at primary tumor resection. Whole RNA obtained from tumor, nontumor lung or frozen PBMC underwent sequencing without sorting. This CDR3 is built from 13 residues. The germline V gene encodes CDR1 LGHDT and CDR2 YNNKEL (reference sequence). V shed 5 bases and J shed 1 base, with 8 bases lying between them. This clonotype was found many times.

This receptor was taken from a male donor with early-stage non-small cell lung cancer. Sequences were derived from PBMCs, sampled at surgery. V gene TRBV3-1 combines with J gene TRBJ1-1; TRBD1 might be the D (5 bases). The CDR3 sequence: CASSWTQNTEAFF. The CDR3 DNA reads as TGTGCCAGCAGCTGGACACAGAACACTGAAGCTTTCTTT.